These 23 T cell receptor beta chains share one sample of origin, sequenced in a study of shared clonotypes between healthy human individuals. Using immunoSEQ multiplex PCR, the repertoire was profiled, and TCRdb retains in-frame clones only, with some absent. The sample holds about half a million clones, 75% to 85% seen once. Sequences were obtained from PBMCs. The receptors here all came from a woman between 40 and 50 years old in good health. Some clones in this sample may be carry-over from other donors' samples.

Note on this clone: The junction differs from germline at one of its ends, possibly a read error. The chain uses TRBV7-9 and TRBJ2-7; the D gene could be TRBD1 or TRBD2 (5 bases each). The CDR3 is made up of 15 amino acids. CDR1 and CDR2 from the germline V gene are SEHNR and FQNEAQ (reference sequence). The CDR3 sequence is CASSGPGPRSDEQYF. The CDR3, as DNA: TGTGCCAGCAGCGGGCCGGGACCTCGCTCCGACGAGCAGTACTTC.

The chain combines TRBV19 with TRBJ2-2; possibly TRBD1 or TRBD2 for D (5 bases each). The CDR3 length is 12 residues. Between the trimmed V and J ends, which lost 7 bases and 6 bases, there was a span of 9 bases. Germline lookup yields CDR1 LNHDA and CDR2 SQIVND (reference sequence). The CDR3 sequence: CASTVGAGELFF. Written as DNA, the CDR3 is TGTGCCAGTACTGTGGGGGCCGGGGAGCTGTTTTTT.

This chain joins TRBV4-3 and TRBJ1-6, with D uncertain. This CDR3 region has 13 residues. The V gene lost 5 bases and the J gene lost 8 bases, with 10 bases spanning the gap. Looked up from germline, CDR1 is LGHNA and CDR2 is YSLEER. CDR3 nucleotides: TGCGCCAGCAGCTCCCTTGCGGATTCACCCCTCCACTTT. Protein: CASSSLADSPLHF.

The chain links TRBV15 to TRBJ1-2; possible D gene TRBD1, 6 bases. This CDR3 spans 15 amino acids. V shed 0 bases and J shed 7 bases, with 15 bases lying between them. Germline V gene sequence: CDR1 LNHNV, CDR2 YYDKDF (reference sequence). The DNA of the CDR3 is TGTGCCACCAGCAGAGATGGGGGGGGGCCCTTTGGCTACACCTTC. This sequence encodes CATSRDGGGPFGYTF.

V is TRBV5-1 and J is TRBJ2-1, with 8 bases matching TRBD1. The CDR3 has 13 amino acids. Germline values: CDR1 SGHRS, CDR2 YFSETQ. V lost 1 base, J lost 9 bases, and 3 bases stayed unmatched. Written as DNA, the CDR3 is TGCGCCAGCAGCTTGATACAGGGGGGTGAGCAGTTCTTC. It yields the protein CASSLIQGGEQFF.

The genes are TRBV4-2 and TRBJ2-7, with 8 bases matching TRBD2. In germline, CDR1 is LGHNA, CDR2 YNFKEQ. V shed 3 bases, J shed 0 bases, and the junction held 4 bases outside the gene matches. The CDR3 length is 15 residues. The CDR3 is CASSQRSGGSYEQYF. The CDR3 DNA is TGTGCCAGCAGCCAGAGAAGCGGGGGCTCCTACGAGCAGTACTTC.

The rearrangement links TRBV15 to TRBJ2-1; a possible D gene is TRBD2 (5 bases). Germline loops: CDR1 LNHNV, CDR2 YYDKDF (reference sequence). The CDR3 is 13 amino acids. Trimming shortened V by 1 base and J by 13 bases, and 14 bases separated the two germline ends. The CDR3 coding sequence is TGTGCCACCAGCAGAGCTAGCAAAGAGCCTCAGTTCTTC. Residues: CATSRASKEPQFF.

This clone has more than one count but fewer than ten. CDR3 sequence reads: CASSLEAGTSYNEQFF. CDR3 sequence (DNA): TGTGCCAGCAGCTTAGAGGCCGGGACTTCCTACAATGAGCAGTTCTTC. The rearrangement links TRBV7-3 to TRBJ2-1; a possible D gene is TRBD2 (6 bases). Germline V lookup: CDR1 SGHTA, CDR2 FQGTGA. Trimming left V 2 bases short and J 1 base short, with 12 bases between. The CDR3 is 16 amino acids.

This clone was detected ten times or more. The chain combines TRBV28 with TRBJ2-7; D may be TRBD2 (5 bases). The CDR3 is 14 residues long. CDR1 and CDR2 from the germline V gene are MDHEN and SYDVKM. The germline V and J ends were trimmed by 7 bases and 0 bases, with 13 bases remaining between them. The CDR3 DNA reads TGTGCCAGCACCGACGGGATCTCCTCCTACGAGCAGTACTTC. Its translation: CASTDGISSYEQYF. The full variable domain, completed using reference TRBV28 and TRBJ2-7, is DVKVTQSSRYLVKRTGEKVFLECVQDMDHENMFWYRQDPGLGLRLIYFSYDVKMKEKGDIPEGYSVSREKKERFSLILESASTNQTSMYLCASTDGISSYEQYFGPGTRLTVT.

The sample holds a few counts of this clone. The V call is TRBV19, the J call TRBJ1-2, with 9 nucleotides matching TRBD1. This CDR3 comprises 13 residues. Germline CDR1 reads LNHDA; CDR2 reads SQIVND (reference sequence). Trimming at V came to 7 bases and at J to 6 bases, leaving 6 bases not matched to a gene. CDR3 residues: CASTSQGANGYTF. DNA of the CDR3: TGTGCCAGTACCTCACAGGGGGCGAATGGCTACACCTTC.

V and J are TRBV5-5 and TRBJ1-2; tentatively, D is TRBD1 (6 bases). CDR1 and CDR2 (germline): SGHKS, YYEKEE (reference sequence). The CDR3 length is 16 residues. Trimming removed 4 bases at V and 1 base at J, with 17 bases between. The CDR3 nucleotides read TGTGCCAGCAGCCCTTCGGCAGGGGCAAATAACTATGGCTACACCTTC. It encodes CASSPSAGANNYGYTF.

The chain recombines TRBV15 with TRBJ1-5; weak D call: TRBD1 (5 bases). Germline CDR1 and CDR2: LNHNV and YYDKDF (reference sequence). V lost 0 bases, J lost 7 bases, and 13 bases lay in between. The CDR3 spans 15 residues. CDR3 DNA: TGTGCCACCAGCAGAGATCGAGGGGCGAGGCAGCCCCAGCATTTT. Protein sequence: CATSRDRGARQPQHF.

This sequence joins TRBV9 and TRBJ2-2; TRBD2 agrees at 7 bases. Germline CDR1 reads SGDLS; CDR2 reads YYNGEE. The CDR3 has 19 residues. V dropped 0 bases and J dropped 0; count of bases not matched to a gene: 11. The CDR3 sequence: CASSVARETGWSNTGELFF. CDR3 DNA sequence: TGTGCCAGCAGCGTAGCGCGGGAGACGGGGTGGTCGAACACCGGGGAGCTGTTTTTT.

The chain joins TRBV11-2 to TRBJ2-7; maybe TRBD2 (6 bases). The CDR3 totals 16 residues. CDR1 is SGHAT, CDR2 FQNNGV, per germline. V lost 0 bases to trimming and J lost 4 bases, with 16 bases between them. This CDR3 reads CASSLDFGSSGYEQYF. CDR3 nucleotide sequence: TGTGCCAGCAGCTTAGATTTCGGGAGCTCGGGTTACGAGCAGTACTTC.

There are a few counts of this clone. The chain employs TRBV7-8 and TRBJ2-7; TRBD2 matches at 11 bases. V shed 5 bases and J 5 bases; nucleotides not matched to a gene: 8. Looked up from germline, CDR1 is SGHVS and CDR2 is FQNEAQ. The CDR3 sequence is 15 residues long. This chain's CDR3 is CASSITSGSLHEQYF. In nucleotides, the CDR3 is TGTGCCAGCAGCATAACTAGCGGGAGTCTCCACGAGCAGTACTTC.

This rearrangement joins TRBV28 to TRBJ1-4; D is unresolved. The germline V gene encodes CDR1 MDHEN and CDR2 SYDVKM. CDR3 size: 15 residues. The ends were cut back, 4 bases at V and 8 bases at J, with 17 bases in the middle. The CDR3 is CASSSTTAGGEKLFF. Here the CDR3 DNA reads TGTGCCAGCAGTTCTACGACGGCCGGTGGGGAAAAACTGTTTTTT.

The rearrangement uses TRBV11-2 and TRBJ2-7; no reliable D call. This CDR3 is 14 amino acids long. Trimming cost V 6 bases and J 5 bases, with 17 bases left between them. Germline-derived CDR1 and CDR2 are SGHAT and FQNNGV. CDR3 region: CASSRVSPEDEQYF. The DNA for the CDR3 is TGTGCCAGCAGTCGGGTCTCTCCCGAGGACGAGCAGTACTTC.

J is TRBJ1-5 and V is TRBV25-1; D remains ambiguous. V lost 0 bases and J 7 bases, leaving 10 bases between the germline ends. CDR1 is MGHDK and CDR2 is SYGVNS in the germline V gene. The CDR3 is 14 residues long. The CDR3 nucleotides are TGTGCCAGCAGTGAATATCACAATCCCCAGCCCCAGCATTTT. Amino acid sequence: CASSEYHNPQPQHF.

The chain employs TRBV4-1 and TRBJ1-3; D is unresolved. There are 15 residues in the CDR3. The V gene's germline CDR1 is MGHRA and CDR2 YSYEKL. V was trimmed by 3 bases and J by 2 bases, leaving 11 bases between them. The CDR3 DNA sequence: TGCGCCAGCAGCCATCTGGGAAGGACTGGAAACACCATATATTTT. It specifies CASSHLGRTGNTIYF.

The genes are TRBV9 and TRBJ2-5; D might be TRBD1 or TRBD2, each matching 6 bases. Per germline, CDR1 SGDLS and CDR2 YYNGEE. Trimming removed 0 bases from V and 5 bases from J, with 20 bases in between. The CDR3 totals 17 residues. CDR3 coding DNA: TGTGCCAGCAGCGTAGGCCCCCGCGGGACACCCCACGAGACCCAGTACTTC. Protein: CASSVGPRGTPHETQYF.

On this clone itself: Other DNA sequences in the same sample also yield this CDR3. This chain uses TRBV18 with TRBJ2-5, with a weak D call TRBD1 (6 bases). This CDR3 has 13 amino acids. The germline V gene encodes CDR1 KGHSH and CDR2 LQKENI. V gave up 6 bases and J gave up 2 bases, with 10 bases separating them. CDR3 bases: TGTGCCAGCTCTCCTGGACAGCAAGAGACCCAGTACTTC. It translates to CASSPGQQETQYF. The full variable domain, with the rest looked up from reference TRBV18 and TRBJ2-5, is NAGVMQNPRHLVRRRGQEARLRCSPMKGHSHVYWYRQLPEEGLKFMVYLQKENIIDESGMPKERFSAEFPKEGPSILRIQQVVRGDSAAYFCASSPGQQETQYFGPGTRLLVL.

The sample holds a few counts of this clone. The CDR3 spells CASSLLGGSGYTF. The CDR3 DNA is TGTGCCAGCAGTTTACTAGGGGGCAGTGGCTACACCTTC. This chain links TRBV28 with TRBJ1-2, with 7 bases that match TRBD1. Trimming cost V 2 bases and J 7 bases; bases outside gene matches: 4. The CDR3 has 13 residues. Germline V gene sequence: CDR1 MDHEN, CDR2 SYDVKM.

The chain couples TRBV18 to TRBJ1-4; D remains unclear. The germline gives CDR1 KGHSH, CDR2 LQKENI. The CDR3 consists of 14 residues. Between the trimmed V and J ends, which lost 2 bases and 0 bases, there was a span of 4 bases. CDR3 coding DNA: TGTGCCAGCTCACCAACGCCAACTAATGAAAAACTGTTTTTT. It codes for CASSPTPTNEKLFF.